The sample holds a few counts of the clone carrying this T cell receptor beta chain. Through a sample-barcoded 5' primer and a J-beta primer mix, a second PCR was run for roughly 7 to 11 cycles. Using its own MiXCR run on the 5' RACE reads, TCRdb lists one record per CDR3 protein. The table has hundreds of thousands of distinct CDR3 sequences, 20% to 25% seen once. The CDR3 totals 16 residues. The V and J ends lost 3 bases and 4 bases, in that order; junction bases with no gene match: 9. These data belong to a study of blood T cells in healthy people across ages. This sample was also put to use in a study of T cells of mothers and their children.

The sequence was collected from a boy younger than 18 in good health. Specimen: blood. The chain joins TRBV12-3 or TRBV12-4 to TRBJ2-1, with 7 positions matching TRBD2. CDR3 sequence reads: CASSFLSGAFYNEQFF. Here the CDR3 DNA reads TGTGCCAGCAGTTTTTTAAGCGGGGCCTTTTACAATGAGCAGTTCTTC.